This TCR beta chain was recovered during a study of blood T cells in healthy people across ages. Trimming stripped 6 bases from V and 0 bases from J, with 15 bases between. There are 15 residues in the CDR3. Looked up from germline, CDR1 is LGHDT and CDR2 is YNNKEL (reference sequence). A J-beta primer mix and a sample-barcoded 5' primer were used in a second PCR of about 7 to 12 cycles. One entry per CDR3 protein, called by TCRdb with MiXCR from the 5' RACE reads. The sample gives roughly 800,000 distinct CDR3 sequences, around a quarter of which show up once; 9.4% is in the top ten. Study-wide findings and caveats: Unknown donor CMV status possibly confounded expanded clonotype changes.

Turning to this clonotype: Its target is not known.

The same specimen was also included in a second study, on T cells of mothers and their children. From that study: Among related mother-child pairs, overlap was slightly higher than in unrelated pairs, though not significantly.

This clonotype was sampled from a boy younger than 18 in good health. The chain joins TRBV3-1 to TRBJ2-7; no reliable D call. The sequencing sample was made of blood. This CDR3 is CASSRSRTGSYEQYF. CDR3 bases: TGTGCCAGCAGTCGGTCGAGGACCGGCTCCTACGAGCAGTACTTC.